The present T cell receptor beta chain was sequenced within a study of CD8 T cells in ankylosing spondylitis. TCRdb re-called the 5' RACE reads with MiXCR, one entry per CDR3 protein. This sample has roughly 450,000 distinct CDR3 sequences, with roughly 27% found just once. Points on this clonotype: Its antigen remains unidentified.

Overall study findings and caveats: Characteristic, it appeared, of ankylosing spondylitis blood was a TCR beta motif of eight highly homologous variants. Earlier work had already found some motif variants in reactive arthritis synovial fluid and blood. Significantly higher representation of disease-linked clones was reported for matched ankylosing spondylitis synovial fluid. Disease-linked clones proved CD8+ and comparatively uncommon in peripheral blood.

This CDR3 spans 15 amino acids. V shed 2 bases and J shed 5 bases, with 13 bases lying between them. The germline CDR1 and CDR2 sequences are SGHAT and FQNNGV. This sequence joins TRBV11-2 and TRBJ2-1, with D unclear. This TCR was sampled from a male donor with ankylosing spondylitis. Sequencing was done on a sample of blood, either unsorted or a sorted T cell fraction (not recorded which). DNA for the CDR3: TGTGCCAGCAGCTTATTTGATCGGACGGACAATGAGCAGTTCTTC. The encoded protein is CASSLFDRTDNEQFF.